Sequencing of this T cell receptor beta chain was carried out in a study of OX40 agonist ivuxolimab in advanced cancers. Measured with immunoSEQ multiplex PCR; TCRdb has only the in-frame clones, and not every one. The sample lists fewer than 55,000 clones, 75% to 90% occurring once. This clone was recorded once. Sequenced here: CD4+ or CD8+ T cells sorted from blood, sampled in a trial of the OX40 agonist ivuxolimab. The origin of this receptor is an adult with an advanced solid tumor such as melanoma, head and neck, liver or kidney cancer.

The CDR3 region has the DNA TGTGCCAGCTCCCCCAGAGAGGGGCCCTACGAGCAGTACTTC. It codes for CASSPREGPYEQYF. This chain connects TRBV18 to TRBJ2-7, with D tentatively TRBD1 or TRBD2 (5 bases each). The CDR3 is made up of 14 amino acids. V lost 6 bases to trimming and J lost 2 bases, with 14 bases between them. Germline V lookup: CDR1 KGHSH, CDR2 LQKENI.